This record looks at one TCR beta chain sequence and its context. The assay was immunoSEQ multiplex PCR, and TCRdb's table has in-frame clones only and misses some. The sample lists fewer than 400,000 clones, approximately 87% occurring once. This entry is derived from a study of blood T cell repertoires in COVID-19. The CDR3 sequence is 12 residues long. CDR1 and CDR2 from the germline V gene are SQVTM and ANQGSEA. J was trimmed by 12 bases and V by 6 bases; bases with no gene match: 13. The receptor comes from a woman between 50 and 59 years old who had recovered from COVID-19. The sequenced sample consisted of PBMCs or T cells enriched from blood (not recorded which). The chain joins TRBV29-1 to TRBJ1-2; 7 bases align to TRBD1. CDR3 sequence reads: CSVARDRDSNTF. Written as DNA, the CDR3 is TGCAGCGTCGCCCGAGACAGGGATAGCAACACCTTC.